The entry below gives a single T cell receptor (beta chain) sequence along with its context. V shed 0 bases and J shed 6 bases, with 15 bases lying between them. The V gene's germline CDR1 is LNHNV and CDR2 YYDKDF (reference sequence). The CDR3 covers 16 residues. The data were obtained in a study of blood T cell repertoires in COVID-19. Background on the study: Acute and convalescent COVID-19 specimens originated in the United States, Italy and Spain. PBMCs, B-cell-depleted T cells, or T cells provided the cDNA or gDNA that made up the material.

In the authors' methods: Reference gene primer amplification in the assay estimated nucleated cell counts. The protocol was immunoSEQ multiplex PCR, while the TCRdb copy is restricted to in-frame clones and leaves out a portion. D and trimming come from the DNA, and the V and J calls and clone size come from that table. The data show some 180,000 clones, 65% to 80% seen once. The clonotype comes from a man in his fifties who had recovered from COVID-19. Material: peripheral blood. The chain is built from TRBV15 and TRBJ2-1, with D possibly TRBD2 on 5 matching bases. The CDR3 DNA reads as TGTGCCACCAGCAGAGATCTTAGGACTGGAACCAATGAGCAGTTCTTC. Translating gives CATSRDLRTGTNEQFF.